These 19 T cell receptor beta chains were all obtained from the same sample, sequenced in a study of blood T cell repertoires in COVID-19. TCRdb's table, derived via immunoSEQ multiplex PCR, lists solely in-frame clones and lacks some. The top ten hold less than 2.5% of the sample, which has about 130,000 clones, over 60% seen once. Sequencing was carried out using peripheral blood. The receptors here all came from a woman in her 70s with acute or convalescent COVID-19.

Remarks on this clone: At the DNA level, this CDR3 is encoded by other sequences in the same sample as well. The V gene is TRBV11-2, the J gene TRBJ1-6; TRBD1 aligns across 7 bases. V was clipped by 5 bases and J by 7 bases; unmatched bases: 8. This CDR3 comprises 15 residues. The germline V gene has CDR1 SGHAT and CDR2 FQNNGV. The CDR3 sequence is CASSPRTGSNSPLHF. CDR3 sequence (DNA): TGTGCCAGCAGCCCCAGGACAGGTTCAAATTCACCCCTCCACTTT.

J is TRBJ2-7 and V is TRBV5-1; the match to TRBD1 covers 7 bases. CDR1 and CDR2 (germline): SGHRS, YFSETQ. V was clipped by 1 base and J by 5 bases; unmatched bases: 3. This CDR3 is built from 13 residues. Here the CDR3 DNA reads TGCGCCAGCAGCTTGACAGGGGTGAACGAGCAGTACTTC. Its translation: CASSLTGVNEQYF.

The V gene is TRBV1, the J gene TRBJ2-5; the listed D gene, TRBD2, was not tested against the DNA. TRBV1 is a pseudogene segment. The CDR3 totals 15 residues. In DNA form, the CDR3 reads TGCACCAGCAAAGCCCCAGCGGGTATGCAAGAGACCCAGTACTTC. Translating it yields CTSKAPAGMQETQYF.

CDR3 residues: CAWADSNNEKLFF. CDR3 bases: TGTGCCTGGGCTGACAGTAATAATGAAAAACTGTTTTTT. The chain has TRBV30 and TRBJ1-4, with D maybe TRBD1 (5 bases). V was cut by 5 bases and J by 4 bases, with 11 bases left in between. The germline gives CDR1 GTSNPN, CDR2 SVGIG (reference sequence). This CDR3 contains 13 residues.

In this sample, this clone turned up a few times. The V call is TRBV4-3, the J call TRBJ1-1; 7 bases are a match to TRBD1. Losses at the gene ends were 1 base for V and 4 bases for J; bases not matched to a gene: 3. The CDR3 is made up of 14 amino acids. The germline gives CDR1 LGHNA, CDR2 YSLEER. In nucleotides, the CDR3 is TGCGCCAGCAGCCAAGTAGGGGGCGGCACTGAAGCTTTCTTT. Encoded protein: CASSQVGGGTEAFF.

The CDR3 sequence: CASRTTNTEAFF. CDR3 DNA: TGTGCCAGCAGGACAACGAACACTGAAGCTTTCTTT. The gene calls are TRBV6-5 and TRBJ1-1; no clear D. The V end was cut by 6 bases, the J end by 1 base, with 6 bases between. CDR3 length: 12 amino acids. Germline V gene lookup returns CDR1 MNHEY and CDR2 SVGAGI.

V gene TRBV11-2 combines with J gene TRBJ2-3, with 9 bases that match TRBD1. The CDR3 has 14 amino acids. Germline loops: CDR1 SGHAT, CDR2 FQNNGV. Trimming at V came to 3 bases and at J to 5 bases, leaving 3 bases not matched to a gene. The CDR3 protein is CASSFGTGIDTQYF. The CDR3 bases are TGTGCCAGCAGCTTCGGGACAGGGATAGATACGCAGTATTTT.

CDR3 bases: TGTGCCAGCAGGAATAACAGGGGGCGTCTGAACACTGAAGCTTTCTTT. This sequence encodes CASRNNRGRLNTEAFF. The genes are TRBV2 and TRBJ1-1; 9 positions agree with TRBD1. Unmatched junction bases numbered 8, after V lost 6 bases and J lost 0 bases. The germline gives CDR1 SNHLY, CDR2 FYNNEI. The CDR3 is 16 residues long.

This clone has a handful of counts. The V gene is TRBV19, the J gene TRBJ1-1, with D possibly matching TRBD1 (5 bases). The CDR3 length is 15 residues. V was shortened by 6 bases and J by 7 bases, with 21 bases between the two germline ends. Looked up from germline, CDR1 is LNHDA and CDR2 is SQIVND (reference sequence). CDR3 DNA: TGTGCCAGTAGGACAGTCGGCGGGAGGGGTGGTGAAGCTTTCTTT. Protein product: CASRTVGGRGGEAFF. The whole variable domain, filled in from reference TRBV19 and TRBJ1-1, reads DGGITQSPKYLFRKEGQNVTLSCEQNLNHDAMYWYRQDPGQGLRLIYYSQIVNDFQKGDIAEGYSVSREKKESFPLTVTSAQKNPTAFYLCASRTVGGRGGEAFFGQGTRLTVV.

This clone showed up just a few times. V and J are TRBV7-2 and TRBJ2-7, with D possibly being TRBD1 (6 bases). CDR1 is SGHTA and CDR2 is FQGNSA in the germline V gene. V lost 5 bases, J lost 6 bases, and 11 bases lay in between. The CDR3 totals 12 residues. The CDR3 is CASSPQGREQYF. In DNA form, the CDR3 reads TGTGCCAGCAGCCCGCAGGGGCGCGAGCAGTACTTC.

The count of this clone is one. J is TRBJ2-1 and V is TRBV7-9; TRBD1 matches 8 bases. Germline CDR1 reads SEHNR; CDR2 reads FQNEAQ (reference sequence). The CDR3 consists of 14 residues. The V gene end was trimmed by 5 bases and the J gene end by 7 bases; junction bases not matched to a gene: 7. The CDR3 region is CASSPWTGSNEQFF. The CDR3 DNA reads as TGTGCCAGCAGCCCCTGGACAGGGTCTAATGAGCAGTTCTTC.

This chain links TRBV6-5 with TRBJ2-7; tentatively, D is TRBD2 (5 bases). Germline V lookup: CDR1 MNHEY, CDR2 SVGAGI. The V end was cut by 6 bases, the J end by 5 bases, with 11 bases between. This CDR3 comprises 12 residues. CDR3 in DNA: TGTGCCAGCAGCCGACTGGGAGACGAGCAGTACTTC. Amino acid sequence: CASSRLGDEQYF.

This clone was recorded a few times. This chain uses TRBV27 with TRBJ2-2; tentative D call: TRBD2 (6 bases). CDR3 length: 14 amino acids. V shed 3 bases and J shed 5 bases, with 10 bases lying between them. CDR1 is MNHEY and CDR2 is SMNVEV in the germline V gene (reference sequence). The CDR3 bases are TGTGCCAGCAGTTTCCTTGGGGGGACCGGGGAGCTGTTTTTT. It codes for CASSFLGGTGELFF.

CDR3 protein: CASSLVFQGAATNEKLFF. As DNA, the CDR3 is TGTGCCAGCAGCTTAGTTTTTCAAGGGGCTGCAACTAATGAAAAACTGTTTTTT. This chain connects TRBV7-8 to TRBJ1-4; D is possibly TRBD1 (5 bases). From germline, CDR1 is SGHVS and CDR2 FQNEAQ. V was pared by 1 base and J by 0 bases, with 15 bases between. This CDR3 contains 18 residues.

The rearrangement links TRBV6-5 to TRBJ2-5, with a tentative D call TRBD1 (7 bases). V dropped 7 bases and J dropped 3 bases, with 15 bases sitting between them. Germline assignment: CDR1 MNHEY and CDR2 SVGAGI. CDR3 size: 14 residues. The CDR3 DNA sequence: TGTGCCAGCAAGAGGGGGGACAGCAAAGAGACCCAGTACTTC. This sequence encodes CASKRGDSKETQYF.

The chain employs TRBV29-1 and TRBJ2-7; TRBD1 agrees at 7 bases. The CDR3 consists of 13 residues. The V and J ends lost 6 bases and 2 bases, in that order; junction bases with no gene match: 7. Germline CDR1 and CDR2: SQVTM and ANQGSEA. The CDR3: CSVAGTATYEQYF. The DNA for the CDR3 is TGCAGCGTAGCCGGGACAGCAACCTACGAGCAGTACTTC.

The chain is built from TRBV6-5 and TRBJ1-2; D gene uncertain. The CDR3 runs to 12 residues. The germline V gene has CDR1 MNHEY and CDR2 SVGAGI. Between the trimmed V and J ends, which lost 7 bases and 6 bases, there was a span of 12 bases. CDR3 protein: CASTSFLDGYTF. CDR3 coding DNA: TGTGCCAGCACCAGTTTTTTGGATGGCTACACCTTC.

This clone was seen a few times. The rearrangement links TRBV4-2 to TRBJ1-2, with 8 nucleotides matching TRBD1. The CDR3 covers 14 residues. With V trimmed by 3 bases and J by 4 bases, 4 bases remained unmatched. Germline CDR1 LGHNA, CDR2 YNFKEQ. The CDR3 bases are TGTGCCAGCAGCCAGGAAACAGGGGGCTATGGCTACACCTTC. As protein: CASSQETGGYGYTF.

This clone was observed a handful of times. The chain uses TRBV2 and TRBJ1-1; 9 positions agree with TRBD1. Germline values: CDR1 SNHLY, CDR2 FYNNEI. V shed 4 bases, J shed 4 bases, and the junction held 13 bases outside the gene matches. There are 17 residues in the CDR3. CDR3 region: CASSGLSPTGGVTEAFF. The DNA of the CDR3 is TGTGCCAGCAGTGGTCTCTCCCCTACAGGGGGCGTCACTGAAGCTTTCTTT.